This TCR beta chain originates from a study of blood T cell repertoires in COVID-19 (dated by TCRdb to the early 2020s). With regard to the full study: Samples covering the acute and convalescent phases of COVID-19 were provided by collaborators in the United States, Italy and Spain. Samples came from the ongoing ImmuneRACE study (first 160 participants) plus 1,254 subjects from 6 global collaborators. A freely available public database, intended as a resource for researchers studying the immune response to SARS-CoV-2, is where the repertoires were released. Subjects who had been exposed to COVID-19, were actively infected with it, or had recovered from it provided the deeply sampled blood TCRbeta repertoires that made up the dataset. HLA class I and class II types, where available, came from metadata supplied by the sample provider rather than from assay-based typing. A de-identified subject ID, COVID-19 status, age in years and sex were almost always included in the sample metadata. The material from the prospective study consisted of cDNA or gDNA derived from T cells, B-cell-depleted T cells, or PBMCs.

Each collaborating institution followed its own protocols to collect whole blood in K2EDTA tubes. For TCRbeta analysis, collaborators shipped samples as frozen whole blood, isolated PBMCs, or DNA extracted from either of those sample types. TCRbeta CDR3 regions were amplified from genomic DNA by means of the immunoSEQ Assay, a bias-controlled multiplex PCR. Processing in the source paper ran as follows. Nucleated cell counts per sample were estimated from amplification of reference gene primers within the assay. To quantify the absolute abundance of each unique TCRbeta CDR3 rearrangement, sequence reads were collapsed and filtered. For each sample, productive Simpson clonality was calculated by taking the square root of Simpson's diversity index across productive rearrangements. TCRdb took over this immuneACCESS table, retaining in-frame rearrangements with V and J assigned. Such tables are incomplete; in checked studies, under half of the missing clones stem from an unresolved V gene, and the remainder is unexplained. The D gene and trimming were derived from the DNA, and the V and J assignments and clone size from that table. This sample comprises roughly 300,000 clones, 86% of them detected only once. The ten most abundant clones make up around 1.5% of the sample.

Comments on this clone: It lacks a known antigen. It has no much larger one-base neighbor in the sample; base qualities were not kept.

The paper as a whole reports these results and caveats: The quantity of clinical and demographic metadata differed by source and by participant and was supplied without curation.

The sequence was obtained from a woman between 45 and 65 years old with acute or convalescent COVID-19. The sample was peripheral blood.

The CDR3 reads as follows: CASSLGGGAMDTEAFF. The DNA sequence follows: TGTGCCAGCAGCTTAGGAGGGGGCGCCATGGACACTGAAGCTTTCTTT. The V and J genes are TRBV11-1 and TRBJ1-1, with 7 middle bases fitting TRBD1. Reading from cysteine to phenylalanine, the CDR3 counts 16 amino acids. The read is trimmed to its CDR3 DNA, 48 bases read in frame from base 1. From a lookup of the germline V gene (reference sequence), CDR1 and CDR2 are SGHAT and FQDESV. Unmatched junction bases come to 8, with V trimmed by 1 base and J by 3 bases. This CDR3, with the reference TRBV11-1 and TRBJ1-1 proteins standing in past its ends, gives the full variable domain EAEVAQSPRYKITEKSQAVAFWCDPISGHATLYWYRQILGQGPELLVQFQDESVVDDSQLPKDRFSAERLKGVDSTLKIQPAELGDSAMYLCASSLGGGAMDTEAFFGQGTRLTVV.